A selection of T cell receptor beta chains follows, all from one sample in a study of blood T cell repertoires in COVID-19. Produced via immunoSEQ multiplex PCR; TCRdb's table is partial and in-frame only. The table includes about 180,000 clones, approximately 90% detected once. Material for sequencing was peripheral blood. These receptors were taken from a man between 18 and 29 years old who had recovered from COVID-19. Both conserved end residues are part of each CDR3. Each record gives: J gene, clone size, V gene, D gene, CDR3 protein, CDR3 DNA. The D gene is left open where the match is weak. Clone size is shown for a subset of rows, as once, few, many or a class of expanded clone.

TRBJ1-1	.	TRBV7-9	.	CASSSSPNTEAFF	TGTGCCAGCAGCTCGAGCCCGAACACTGAAGCTTTCTTT
TRBJ1-4	.	TRBV3-1/TRBV3-2	.	CASSKGGGWELFF	TGTGCCAGCAGCAAGGGAGGTGGATGGGAACTGTTTTTT
TRBJ2-1	.	TRBV18	TRBD1	CASSLATGGIYNEQFF	TGTGCCAGCTCACTAGCGACAGGGGGTATCTACAATGAGCAGTTCTTC
TRBJ1-1	.	TRBV27	.	CASSTTLNTEAFF	TGTGCCAGCAGTACAACATTGAACACTGAAGCTTTCTTT
TRBJ2-5	.	TRBV3-1/TRBV3-2	.	CASSQATASGWETQYF	TGTGCCAGCAGCCAAGCTACAGCGTCGGGATGGGAGACCCAGTACTTC
TRBJ1-5	.	TRBV19	.	CASSRLGPGVSNQPQHF	TGTGCCAGCTCCCGTTTGGGTCCGGGTGTAAGCAATCAGCCCCAGCATTTT
TRBJ1-2	.	TRBV5-4	.	CASSLYGGASNGYTF	TGTGCCAGCAGCTTATACGGCGGAGCCTCCAATGGCTACACCTTC
TRBJ2-7	.	TRBV21-1	.	CASSKEGGDEQYF	TGTGCCAGCAGCAAAGAAGGGGGGGACGAGCAGTACTTC
TRBJ1-6	.	TRBV19	TRBD1	CASVSDRVNSPLHF	TGTGCCAGTGTTTCGGACAGGGTCAATTCACCCCTCCACTTT
TRBJ2-1	.	TRBV7-6	TRBD2	CASSPGTSGSSYNEQFF	TGTGCCAGCAGCCCCGGGACTAGCGGTAGCTCCTACAATGAGCAGTTCTTC
TRBJ1-2	.	TRBV28	TRBD1	CASSLPLSGTGYGYTF	TGTGCCAGCAGTTTACCCCTTTCCGGGACAGGTTATGGCTACACCTTC
TRBJ2-7	.	TRBV28	TRBD1	CASTDRGTSQYF	TGTGCCAGTACGGACAGGGGGACTTCGCAGTACTTC
TRBJ2-7	.	TRBV29-1	.	CSVGLTIHYEQYF	TGCAGCGTGGGCCTCACTATCCACTACGAGCAGTACTTC
TRBJ1-4	.	TRBV5-4	.	CASSLNGGQPSREKLFF	TGTGCCAGCAGCTTGAACGGGGGTCAACCATCGAGAGAAAAACTGTTTTTT
TRBJ1-1	.	TRBV6-2/TRBV6-3	TRBD1	CASSRQGRTEAFF	TGTGCCAGCAGTAGACAGGGGAGGACTGAAGCTTTCTTT
TRBJ2-7	once	TRBV5-1	.	CASSLTGRATYEQYF	TGCGCCAGCAGCTTGACAGGGCGGGCCACCTACGAGCAGTACTTC
TRBJ1-1	.	TRBV30	TRBD1	CAWWTPRGQGGNTEAFF	TGTGCCTGGTGGACACCACGGGGACAGGGAGGGAACACTGAAGCTTTCTTT
TRBJ1-4	.	TRBV5-1	.	CASTRGDADELFF	TGCGCCAGCACCCGCGGGGACGCCGACGAACTGTTTTTT
TRBJ2-7	.	TRBV29-1	.	CSVVGGISGFGYEQYF	TGCAGCGTTGTCGGTGGTATCAGCGGGTTCGGCTACGAGCAGTACTTC
TRBJ1-6	.	TRBV7-6	.	CASSLQQGYSPLHF	TGTGCCAGCAGCTTACAACAGGGTTATTCACCCCTCCACTTT
TRBJ2-7	.	TRBV6-5	TRBD1	CASSYTTGFEQYF	TGTGCCAGCAGTTACACGACAGGGTTCGAGCAGTACTTC
TRBJ1-2	.	TRBV24-1	.	CATSEGSYGYTF	TGTGCCACCAGTGAGGGGAGCTATGGCTACACCTTC
TRBJ1-1	.	TRBV12-2	.	CASRPYLGLGGSAEAFF	TGTGCAAGTCGCCCCTATCTTGGTTTGGGGGGGAGCGCTGAAGCTTTCTTT
TRBJ1-6	.	TRBV7-2	.	CASSLGQRTALHF	TGTGCCAGCAGCTTGGGGCAGAGGACAGCCCTCCACTTT
TRBJ1-4	.	TRBV2	TRBD1	CASSPGQGFEKLFF	TGTGCCAGCAGTCCAGGACAGGGTTTCGAAAAACTGTTTTTT
TRBJ2-1	.	TRBV7-9	.	CASGVGSGVYNEQFF	TGTGCCAGCGGAGTTGGTTCCGGCGTCTACAATGAGCAGTTCTTC
TRBJ2-3	.	TRBV27	.	CASSLEQGRTDTQYF	TGTGCCAGCAGTTTGGAACAGGGAAGGACAGATACGCAGTATTTT
TRBJ2-1	.	TRBV6-2/TRBV6-3	TRBD2	CASSSASGYRDEQFF	TGTGCCAGCAGTTCGGCTAGCGGGTACCGGGATGAGCAGTTCTTC